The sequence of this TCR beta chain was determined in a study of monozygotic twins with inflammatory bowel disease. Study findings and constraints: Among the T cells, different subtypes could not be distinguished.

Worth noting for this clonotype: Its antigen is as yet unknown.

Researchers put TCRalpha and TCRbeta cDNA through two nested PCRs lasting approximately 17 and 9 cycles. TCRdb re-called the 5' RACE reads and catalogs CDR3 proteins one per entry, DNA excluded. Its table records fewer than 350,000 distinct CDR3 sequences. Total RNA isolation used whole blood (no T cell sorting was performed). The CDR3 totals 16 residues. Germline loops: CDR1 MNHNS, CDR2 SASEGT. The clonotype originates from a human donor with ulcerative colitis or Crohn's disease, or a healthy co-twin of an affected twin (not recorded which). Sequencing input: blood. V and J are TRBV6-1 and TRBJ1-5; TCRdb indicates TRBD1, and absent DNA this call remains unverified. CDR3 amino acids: CASSEAPGGAGQPQHF.